The 27 T cell receptor beta chains below were found in one sample sequenced in a study of regulatory T cells in long-lasting Graves disease. Time point indicated: persistent/refractory GD, antithyroid drugs over 5 years with positive TRAb. Following extraction of RNA from PBMCs, that RNA was used to make the TCR library. Assembly of TCR beta libraries relied on iRepertoire HTBI primers together with Arm-PCR of CDR3 regions. TCRdb re-analysed the multiplex PCR reads in MiXCR, keeping a single row per CDR3 protein. The sample has around 300,000 distinct CDR3 sequences; roughly a fifth are singletons. The material sequenced was peripheral blood mononuclear cells (PBMCs), taken when the disease was refractory, from a patient treated with antithyroid drugs. These receptors all come from a female donor with Graves disease.

The rearrangement links TRBV20-1 to TRBJ2-7; 7 bases align to TRBD2. V was pared by 3 bases and J by 3 bases, with 5 bases of the junction left unmatched. This CDR3 has 13 amino acids. The germline gives CDR1 DFQATT, CDR2 SNEGSKA (reference sequence). The CDR3 DNA reads TGCAGTGCTAGCCCGGGAGGCAACTACGAGCAGTACTTC. Translated: CSASPGGNYEQYF.

The rearrangement links TRBV30 to TRBJ2-5; TRBD1 might be the D (6 bases). V was shortened by 3 bases and J by 5 bases, with 13 bases between the two germline ends. The CDR3 runs to 13 residues. Germline V gene data show CDR1 as GTSNPN and CDR2 as SVGIG (reference sequence). CDR3 bases: TGTGCCTGGAGGCCACAGGGTGCCGAGACCCAGTACTTC. This codes for CAWRPQGAETQYF.

This chain links TRBV19 with TRBJ2-7; 8 nucleotides line up with TRBD1. CDR3 length equals 13 residues. Germline V lookup: CDR1 LNHDA, CDR2 SQIVND (reference sequence). With 5 bases clipped from V and 3 bases from J, the junction kept 3 bases outside the gene matches. The CDR3 sequence is CASSGTGGYEQYF. The CDR3 bases are TGTGCCAGTAGTGGGACAGGTGGCTACGAGCAGTACTTC.

This clonotype appeared many times. The chain combines TRBV6-9 with TRBJ1-1, with TRBD1 matching over 7 bases. Looked up from germline, CDR1 is MNHGY and CDR2 is SVAAGI. V lost 4 bases and J lost 12; bases outside the gene matches: 8. This CDR3 comprises 12 residues. The CDR3 loop is CASSLRDSDPFF. CDR3 DNA sequence: TGTGCCAGCAGTTTAAGGGACAGCGACCCTTTCTTT.

Only a few counts were recorded for this clonotype. The chain is built from TRBV19 and TRBJ2-1; TRBD2 matches at 7 bases. Germline V CDR1 and CDR2: LNHDA, SQIVND (reference sequence). The CDR3 contains 17 residues. Losses at the gene ends were 0 bases for V and 8 bases for J; bases not matched to a gene: 13. CDR3 nucleotides: TGTGCCAGTAGTATAGAGGTAACTAGCGCCACCCTCTATGAGCAGTTCTTC. This sequence encodes CASSIEVTSATLYEQFF.

This clonotype was seen at least ten times. The chain combines TRBV7-9 with TRBJ1-1, with 10 bases lining up with TRBD1. V shed 4 bases and J 6 bases; nucleotides not matched to a gene: 8. The CDR3 is 15 residues long. The V gene's germline CDR1 is SEHNR and CDR2 FQNEAQ (reference sequence). The CDR3 spells CASSSSGTGVPEAFF. The CDR3 nucleotides are TGTGCCAGCAGCTCCTCCGGGACAGGGGTACCTGAAGCTTTCTTT.

This clonotype has just a few counts. V gene TRBV15 combines with J gene TRBJ2-7, with 9 positions matching TRBD2. Germline V CDR1 and CDR2: LNHNV, YYDKDF (reference sequence). J was trimmed by 2 bases and V by 4 bases; bases with no gene match: 3. This CDR3 region has 14 residues. The DNA for the CDR3 is TGTGCCACCAGCACCCTAGCGGGAACCTACGAGCAGTACTTC. Protein sequence: CATSTLAGTYEQYF.

This clonotype was counted ten times or more. The V gene is TRBV28, the J gene TRBJ2-7; maybe TRBD1 (5 bases). Per the germline V gene, CDR1 is MDHEN and CDR2 is SYDVKM. CDR3 size: 17 residues. The V end was cut by 4 bases, the J end by 3 bases, with 22 bases between. The CDR3 DNA reads as TGTGCCAGCAGTTCCCTACGACAGAGGATAACAAGCTACGAGCAGTACTTC. It yields the protein CASSSLRQRITSYEQYF.

The chain uses TRBV7-8 and TRBJ2-1; D gene ambiguous. The germline gives CDR1 SGHVS, CDR2 FQNEAQ. The CDR3 has 12 amino acids. The V end was cut by 1 base, the J end by 12 bases, with 10 bases between. The CDR3 DNA reads as TGTGCCAGCAGCTTAGGCGGATCTGGGCAGTTCTTC. It yields the protein CASSLGGSGQFF.

This clonotype was picked up many times. The J gene is TRBJ2-5, the V gene TRBV2; TRBD2 is a possible D gene (6 bases). Trimming took off 6 bases at V and 0 bases at J, with 8 bases between the two ends. CDR3 length equals 13 residues. Germline V gene lookup returns CDR1 SNHLY and CDR2 FYNNEI. CDR3 region: CASSRDYQETQYF. CDR3 sequence (DNA): TGTGCCAGCAGCCGGGACTACCAAGAGACCCAGTACTTC.

The chain carries TRBV28 and TRBJ2-1; perhaps TRBD2 as D (6 bases). Trimming pared 6 bases from V and 2 bases from J, leaving 11 bases between. CDR1 MDHEN and CDR2 SYDVKM come from the germline V gene. The CDR3 length is 14 residues. The CDR3 nucleotides read TGTGCCAGCAGGCCGGGAGTGACCTACAATGAGCAGTTCTTC. It specifies CASRPGVTYNEQFF.

J is TRBJ1-6 and V is TRBV27; no definite D call. Germline V CDR1 and CDR2: MNHEY, SMNVEV (reference sequence). V gave up 3 bases and J gave up 8 bases, with 8 bases separating them. The CDR3 sequence is 13 residues long. The CDR3: CASSLAGDSPLHF. The DNA of the CDR3 is TGTGCCAGCAGTTTGGCTGGGGATTCACCCCTCCACTTT.

The chain links TRBV19 to TRBJ1-5; TRBD1 is a possible D gene (5 bases). V lost 7 bases and J lost 1, with 20 bases in between. Germline assignment: CDR1 LNHDA and CDR2 SQIVND (reference sequence). This CDR3 has 17 residues. The CDR3 region has the DNA TGTGCCAGTAAGGCGATAGGCGTGGGGCGCAGCAATCAGCCCCAGCATTTT. Residues: CASKAIGVGRSNQPQHF.

In nucleotides, the CDR3 is TGTGCCAGCTCACCTACGGGACTAGCGATCTACAATGAGCAGTTCTTC. Amino acid sequence: CASSPTGLAIYNEQFF. This rearrangement joins TRBV18 to TRBJ2-1; 10 bases map to TRBD2. V shed 3 bases and J 3 bases; nucleotides not matched to a gene: 5. CDR1 is KGHSH, CDR2 LQKENI, per germline. The CDR3 is 16 amino acids. Based on the CDR3 plus reference TRBV18 and TRBJ2-1, the full variable domain is NAGVMQNPRHLVRRRGQEARLRCSPMKGHSHVYWYRQLPEEGLKFMVYLQKENIIDESGMPKERFSAEFPKEGPSILRIQQVVRGDSAAYFCASSPTGLAIYNEQFFGPGTRLTVL.

V usage is TRBV27 and J usage is TRBJ1-4; D may be TRBD1 (5 bases). This CDR3 contains 14 residues. Trimming took off 6 bases at V and 4 bases at J, with 12 bases between the two ends. The germline gives CDR1 MNHEY, CDR2 SMNVEV (reference sequence). The CDR3 DNA is TGTGCCAGCAGCCGGGGACTGTATAATGAAAAACTGTTTTTT. Translated: CASSRGLYNEKLFF.

This clonotype was detected many times. The chain has TRBV6-1 and TRBJ2-5, with 7 bases identical to TRBD1. Germline assignment: CDR1 MNHNS and CDR2 SASEGT. The CDR3 sequence is 15 residues long. Losses at the gene ends were 6 bases for V and 5 bases for J; bases not matched to a gene: 12. CDR3 sequence (DNA): TGTGCCAGCAGCCCGACAGGGTTTGTTGGGGAGACCCAGTACTTC. Its protein is CASSPTGFVGETQYF.

This clonotype was found a few times. V gene TRBV20-1 combines with J gene TRBJ2-7, with D possibly being TRBD1 (6 bases). The V end lost 4 bases, the J end lost 2 bases, and 18 bases lay between the germline ends. CDR1 and CDR2 (germline): DFQATT, SNEGSKA (reference sequence). The CDR3 is 15 amino acids. CDR3 loop: CSATTGSWRAYEQYF. Written as DNA, the CDR3 is TGCAGTGCTACCACAGGGTCCTGGCGGGCCTACGAGCAGTACTTC.

The chain uses TRBV11-2 and TRBJ1-3; D unclear. This CDR3 comprises 16 residues. Germline V lookup: CDR1 SGHAT, CDR2 FQNNGV. Between the trimmed V and J ends, which lost 5 bases and 4 bases, there was a span of 18 bases. The CDR3 DNA reads TGTGCCAGCAGCCAAGACCCCGCGGATGGCGGAAACACCATATATTTT. Residues: CASSQDPADGGNTIYF.

This clonotype was found many times. The V gene is TRBV20-1, the J gene TRBJ2-7; 11 bases are a match to TRBD1. The germline CDR1 and CDR2 sequences are DFQATT and SNEGSKA (reference sequence). The junction had 4 bases not matched to a gene; V was cut back by 4 bases and J by 2 bases. The CDR3 runs to 14 residues. CDR3 protein: CSATRTGGPYEQYF. The DNA for the CDR3 is TGCAGTGCTACTAGGACAGGGGGCCCCTACGAGCAGTACTTC.

V gene TRBV6-5 combines with J gene TRBJ2-7; D unresolved. CDR1 MNHEY and CDR2 SVGAGI come from the germline V gene. The length of the CDR3 is 12 residues. Trimming left V 2 bases short and J 4 bases short, with 6 bases between. CDR3 nucleotide sequence: TGTGCCAGCAGTTACAGTCGGTACGAGCAGTACTTC. As protein: CASSYSRYEQYF.

This clonotype was counted a few times. V is TRBV20-1 and J is TRBJ2-7, with TRBD2 matching 7 bases. CDR1 and CDR2 (germline): DFQATT, SNEGSKA (reference sequence). CDR3 length: 11 amino acids. Trimming at V came to 1 base and at J to 11 bases, leaving 5 bases not matched to a gene. DNA for the CDR3: TGCAGTGCTAGAGTTGACCTAGCGGAGTACTTC. This encodes CSARVDLAEYF.

CDR3 loop: CASSSNHRGPGDEQYF. The CDR3 nucleotides are TGTGCCAGCAGCTCTAACCACAGGGGCCCTGGGGACGAGCAGTACTTC. The chain joins TRBV7-2 to TRBJ2-7; 7 bases agree with TRBD1. The V gene end was trimmed by 4 bases and the J gene end by 5 bases; junction bases not matched to a gene: 14. The CDR3 is 16 amino acids. Germline values: CDR1 SGHTA, CDR2 FQGNSA. Looking up the rest from reference TRBV7-2 and TRBJ2-7 gives the full variable domain: GAGVSQSPSNKVTEKGKDVELRCDPISGHTALYWYRQSLGQGLEFLIYFQGNSAPDKSGLPSDRFSAERTGGSVSTLTIQRTQQEDSAVYLCASSSNHRGPGDEQYFGPGTRLTVT.

At least ten counts were recorded for this clonotype. The chain joins TRBV7-2 to TRBJ1-6; the match to TRBD1 covers 9 bases. CDR1 is SGHTA and CDR2 is FQGNSA in the germline V gene. V was clipped by 5 bases and J by 7 bases; unmatched bases: 6. The CDR3 is 15 residues long. The CDR3 bases are TGTGCCAGCAGCGTGGCCGGGACAGGGAATTCACCCCTCCACTTT. Protein sequence: CASSVAGTGNSPLHF.

As concerns this clonotype: A much larger clone lies a single base off, so this may be a read error. This rearrangement joins TRBV6-2 or TRBV6-3 to TRBJ2-7, with TRBD2 matching over 9 bases. Looked up from germline, CDR1 is MNHEY and CDR2 is SVGEGT. There are 17 residues in the CDR3. Here the CDR3 reads CASCYSMTDSGSYEQYF. The DNA for the CDR3 is TGTGCCAGCTGTTACTCCATGACCGATAGCGGGAGTTACGAGCAGTACTTC.

This clonotype was observed a few times. The chain carries TRBV20-1 and TRBJ1-6; no clear D. The germline V and J ends were trimmed by 1 base and 0 bases, with 7 bases remaining between them. The CDR3 runs 15 residues. Germline V gene lookup returns CDR1 DFQATT and CDR2 SNEGSKA (reference sequence). CDR3 in amino acids: CSARGPNSYNSPLHF. The DNA of the CDR3 is TGCAGTGCTAGAGGACCGAACTCCTATAATTCACCCCTCCACTTT.

This clonotype has at least ten counts. The chain combines TRBV24-1 with TRBJ1-2; D is undetermined. The CDR3 totals 11 residues. V was pared by 0 bases and J by 7 bases, with 2 bases between. From germline, CDR1 is KGHDR and CDR2 SFDVKD. The CDR3 sequence: CATSDLSGYTF. In DNA, the CDR3 is TGTGCCACCAGTGATTTGAGTGGCTACACCTTC.

At least ten counts were recorded for this clonotype. The J gene is TRBJ2-5, the V gene TRBV11-2; D is perhaps TRBD2 (5 bases). V was cut by 1 base and J by 2 bases, with 11 bases left in between. This CDR3 contains 15 residues. Germline CDR1 is SGHAT and CDR2 is FQNNGV. The CDR3 region is CASSLGWEFQETQYF. Here the CDR3 DNA reads TGTGCCAGCAGCTTAGGATGGGAGTTTCAAGAGACCCAGTACTTC.